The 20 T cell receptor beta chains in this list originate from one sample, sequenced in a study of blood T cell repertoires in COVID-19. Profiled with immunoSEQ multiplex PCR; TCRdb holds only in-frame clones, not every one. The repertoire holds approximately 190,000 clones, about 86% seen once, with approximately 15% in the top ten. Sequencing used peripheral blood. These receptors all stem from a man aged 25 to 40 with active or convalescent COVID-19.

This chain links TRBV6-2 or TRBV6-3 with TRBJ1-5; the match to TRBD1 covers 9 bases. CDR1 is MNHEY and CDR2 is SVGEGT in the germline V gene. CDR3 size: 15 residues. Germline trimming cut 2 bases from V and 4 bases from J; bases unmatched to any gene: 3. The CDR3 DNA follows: TGTGCCAGCAGTTACAGGGACAGGGATAATCAGCCCCAGCATTTT. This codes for CASSYRDRDNQPQHF.

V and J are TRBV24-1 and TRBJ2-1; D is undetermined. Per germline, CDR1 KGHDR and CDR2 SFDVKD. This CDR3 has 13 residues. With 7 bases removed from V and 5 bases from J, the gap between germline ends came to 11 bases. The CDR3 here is CATRGRSDNEQFF. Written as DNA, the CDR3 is TGTGCCACCAGGGGCCGATCGGACAATGAGCAGTTCTTC.

CDR3 nucleotides: TGTGCCAGCAGCTCGGGACAGGGGTATAACTATGGCTACACCTTC. It specifies CASSSGQGYNYGYTF. The chain links TRBV7-9 to TRBJ1-2, with TRBD1 matching over 10 bases. This CDR3 contains 15 residues. J lost 1 base, V lost 4 bases, and 3 bases had no gene match. In germline, CDR1 is SEHNR, CDR2 FQNEAQ (reference sequence).

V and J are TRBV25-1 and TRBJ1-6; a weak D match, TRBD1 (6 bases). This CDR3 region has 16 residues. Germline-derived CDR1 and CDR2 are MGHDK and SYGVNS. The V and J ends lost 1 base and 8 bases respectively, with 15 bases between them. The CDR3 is CASSESRTATDSPLHF. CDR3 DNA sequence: TGTGCCAGCAGTGAATCCCGGACAGCGACTGATTCACCCCTCCACTTT.

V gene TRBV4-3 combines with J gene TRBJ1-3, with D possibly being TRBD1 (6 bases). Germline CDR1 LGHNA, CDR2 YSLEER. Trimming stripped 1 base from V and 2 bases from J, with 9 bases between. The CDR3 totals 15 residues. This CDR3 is CASSQVKGAGNTIYF. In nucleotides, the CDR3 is TGCGCCAGCAGCCAAGTAAAGGGGGCTGGAAACACCATATATTTT.

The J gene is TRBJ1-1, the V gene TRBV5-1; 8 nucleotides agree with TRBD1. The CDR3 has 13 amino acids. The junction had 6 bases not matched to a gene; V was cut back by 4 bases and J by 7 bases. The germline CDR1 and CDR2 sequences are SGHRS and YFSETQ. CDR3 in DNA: TGCGCCAGCAGCATTCGGACAGGGTTTGAAGCTTTCTTT. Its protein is CASSIRTGFEAFF.

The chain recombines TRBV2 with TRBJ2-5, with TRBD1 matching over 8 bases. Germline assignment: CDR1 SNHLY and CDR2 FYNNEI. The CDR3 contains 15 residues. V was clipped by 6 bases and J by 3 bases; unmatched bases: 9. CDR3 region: CASRAGTGLKETQYF. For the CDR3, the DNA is TGTGCCAGCAGGGCCGGGACAGGTCTAAAAGAGACCCAGTACTTC.

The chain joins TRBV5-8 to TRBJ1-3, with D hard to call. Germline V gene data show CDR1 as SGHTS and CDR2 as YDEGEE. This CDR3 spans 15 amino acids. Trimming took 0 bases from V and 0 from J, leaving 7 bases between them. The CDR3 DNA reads TGTGCCAGCAGCTTGGCCTCTCTCTCTGGAAACACCATATATTTT. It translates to CASSLASLSGNTIYF.

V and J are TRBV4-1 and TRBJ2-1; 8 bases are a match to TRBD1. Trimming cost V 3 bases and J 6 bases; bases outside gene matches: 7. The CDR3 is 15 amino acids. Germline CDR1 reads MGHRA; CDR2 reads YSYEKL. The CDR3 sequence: CASSQPGTGVNEQFF. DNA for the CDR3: TGCGCCAGCAGCCAGCCCGGGACAGGCGTCAATGAGCAGTTCTTC.

CDR3 in amino acids: CASSVLQAAGELFF. The CDR3 nucleotides are TGTGCCAGCAGTGTACTACAGGCGGCCGGGGAGCTGTTTTTT. The rearrangement uses TRBV2 and TRBJ2-2; TRBD1 is a possible D gene (5 bases). CDR3 size: 14 residues. Germline V lookup: CDR1 SNHLY, CDR2 FYNNEI. The V gene lost 4 bases and the J gene lost 6 bases, with 12 bases spanning the gap.

The chain's CDR3 is CASSAWGGRPTDTQYF. DNA of the CDR3: TGTGCCAGCAGCGCTTGGGGCGGCCGCCCCACAGATACGCAGTATTTT. The rearrangement uses TRBV7-2 and TRBJ2-3; a weak D match, TRBD1 (5 bases). Deletions cut 5 bases from V and 2 bases from J, with 17 bases between. This CDR3 contains 16 residues. Germline CDR1 is SGHTA and CDR2 is FQGNSA.

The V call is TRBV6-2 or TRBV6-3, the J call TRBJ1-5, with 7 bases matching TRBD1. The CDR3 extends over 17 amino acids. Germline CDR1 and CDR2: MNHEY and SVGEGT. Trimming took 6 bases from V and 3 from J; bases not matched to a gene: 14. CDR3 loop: CASSPGLGQVINQPQHF. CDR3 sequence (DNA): TGTGCCAGCAGCCCCGGCCTCGGACAGGTCATCAATCAGCCCCAGCATTTT.

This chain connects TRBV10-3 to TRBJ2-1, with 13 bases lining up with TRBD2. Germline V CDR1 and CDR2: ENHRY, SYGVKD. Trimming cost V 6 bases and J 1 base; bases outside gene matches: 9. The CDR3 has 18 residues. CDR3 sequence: CAIRKTSGGSYSYNEQFF. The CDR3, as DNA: TGTGCCATCAGGAAGACTAGCGGGGGGTCGTATTCCTACAATGAGCAGTTCTTC.

This CDR3 reads CASSHRGNTEAFF. The CDR3 DNA is TGTGCCAGCAGTCACAGGGGGAACACTGAAGCTTTCTTT. This chain links TRBV27 with TRBJ1-1; TRBD1 aligns across 7 bases. Germline lookup yields CDR1 MNHEY and CDR2 SMNVEV (reference sequence). The CDR3 has 13 residues. Trimming at V came to 5 bases and at J to 1 base, leaving 1 base not matched to a gene.

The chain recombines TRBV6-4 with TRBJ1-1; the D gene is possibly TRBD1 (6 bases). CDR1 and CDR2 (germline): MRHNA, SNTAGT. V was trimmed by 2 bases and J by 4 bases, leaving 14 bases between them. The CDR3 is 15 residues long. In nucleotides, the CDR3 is TGTGCCAGCAGTGACCGCCCGGGGGGGGCCACTGAAGCTTTCTTT. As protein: CASSDRPGGATEAFF.

The DNA of the CDR3 is TGTGCCAGCAGCTTAGAGGCTAGCGCGTTCTACAATGAGCAGTTCTTC. Translating it yields CASSLEASAFYNEQFF. This chain joins TRBV7-6 and TRBJ2-1, with D perhaps TRBD2 (6 bases). The germline V and J ends were trimmed by 1 base and 3 bases, with 13 bases remaining between them. The CDR3 consists of 16 residues. Looked up from germline, CDR1 is SGHVS and CDR2 is FNYEAQ.

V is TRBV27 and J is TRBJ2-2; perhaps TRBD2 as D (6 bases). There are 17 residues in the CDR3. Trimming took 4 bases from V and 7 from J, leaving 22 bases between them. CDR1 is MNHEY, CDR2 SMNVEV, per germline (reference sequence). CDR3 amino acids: CASSSWTGRRVSGELFF. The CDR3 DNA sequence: TGTGCCAGCAGTTCATGGACGGGGAGGAGAGTGAGCGGGGAGCTGTTTTTT.

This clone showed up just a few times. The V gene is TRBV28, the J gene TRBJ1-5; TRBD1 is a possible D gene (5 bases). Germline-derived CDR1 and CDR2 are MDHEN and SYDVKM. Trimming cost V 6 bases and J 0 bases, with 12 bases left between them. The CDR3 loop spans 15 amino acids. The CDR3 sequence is CASRTVFHSNQPQHF. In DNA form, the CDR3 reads TGTGCCAGCAGGACAGTCTTCCATAGCAATCAGCCCCAGCATTTT. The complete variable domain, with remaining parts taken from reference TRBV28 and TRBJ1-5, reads DVKVTQSSRYLVKRTGEKVFLECVQDMDHENMFWYRQDPGLGLRLIYFSYDVKMKEKGDIPEGYSVSREKKERFSLILESASTNQTSMYLCASRTVFHSNQPQHFGDGTRLSIL.

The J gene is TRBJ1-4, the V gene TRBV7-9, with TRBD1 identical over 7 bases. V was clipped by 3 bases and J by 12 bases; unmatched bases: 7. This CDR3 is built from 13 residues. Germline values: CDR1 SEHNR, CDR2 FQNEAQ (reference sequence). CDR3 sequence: CASSLRTGSELFF. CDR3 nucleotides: TGTGCCAGCAGCTTGAGGACAGGCTCGGAACTGTTTTTT.

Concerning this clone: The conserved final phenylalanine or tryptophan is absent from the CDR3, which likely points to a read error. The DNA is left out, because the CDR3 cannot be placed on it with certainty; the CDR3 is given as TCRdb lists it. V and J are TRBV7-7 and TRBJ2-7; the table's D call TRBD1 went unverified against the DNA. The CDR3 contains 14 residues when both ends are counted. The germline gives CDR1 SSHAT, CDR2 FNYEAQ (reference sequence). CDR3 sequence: CASSLSRTEQEFLP.